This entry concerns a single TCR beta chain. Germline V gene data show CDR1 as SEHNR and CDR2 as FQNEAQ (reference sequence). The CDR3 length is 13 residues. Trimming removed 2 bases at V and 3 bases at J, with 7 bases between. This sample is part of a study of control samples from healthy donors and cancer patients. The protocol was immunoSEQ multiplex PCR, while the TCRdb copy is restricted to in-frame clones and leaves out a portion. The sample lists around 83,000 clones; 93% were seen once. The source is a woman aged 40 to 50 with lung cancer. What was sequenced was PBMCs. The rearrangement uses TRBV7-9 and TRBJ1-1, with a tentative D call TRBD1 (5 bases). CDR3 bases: TGTGCCAGCAGCTTAATGGGGGACACTGAAGCTTTCTTT. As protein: CASSLMGDTEAFF. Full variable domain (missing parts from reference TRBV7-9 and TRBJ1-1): DTGVSQNPRHKITKRGQNVTFRCDPISEHNRLYWYRQTLGQGPEFLTYFQNEAQLEKSRLLSDRFSAERPKGSFSTLEIQRTEQGDSAMYLCASSLMGDTEAFFGQGTRLTVV.